This TCR beta chain was documented in a study of blood T cell repertoires in COVID-19. Looking at the study overall: Samples came from the United States, Italy and Spain, spanning acute and convalescent COVID-19. From T cells, B-cell-depleted T cells, or PBMCs came the material, which was cDNA or gDNA.

Patients of the Seattle cohort, enrolled during active infection, were followed longitudinally. This clone occurred many times. In the original processing: Amplified reference gene primers provided the basis for estimating nucleated cell counts. Generated by immunoSEQ multiplex PCR, the TCRdb table keeps only in-frame clones and is missing some. Clone size and the V and J calls come from that table; the DNA yielded D and trimming. The data contain some 200,000 clones, about 83% of them singletons. The V and J ends lost 6 bases and 4 bases respectively, with 15 bases between them. The CDR3 covers 14 residues. The V gene's germline CDR1 is LNHDA and CDR2 SQIVND (reference sequence).

The chain combines TRBV19 with TRBJ1-2; a weak D match, TRBD1 (6 bases). The source of this sequence is a woman in her 70s with COVID-19, enrolled during active disease. The material sequenced was peripheral blood. The CDR3 DNA sequence: TGTGCCAGTAGGAAAGGACAGTCAACCTATGGCTACACCTTC. Its protein is CASRKGQSTYGYTF.